This TCR beta chain stems from a study of tumor-infiltrating lymphocytes in primary liver carcinoma. RNA and DNA were co-extracted from approximately 20-30 mg of unsorted bulk tissue. Chronic HBV infection, untreated so far, was present in the patients. This clonotype is large within its sample. Its antigen is undetermined. cDNA specific to TCR beta was made from around 470 ng of total RNA, with a constant-region primer employed for priming. Amplification in three nested multiplex PCR rounds with slightly modified ARM-PCR gave rise to TCR beta libraries. Forward primers for TRBV1-TRBV30 and a C-beta reverse primer served the first two PCR rounds, at about 10 cycles each. TCRdb fed the multiplex PCR reads into MiXCR, producing one record per CDR3 protein. Among about 99,000 distinct CDR3 sequences, around 63% were seen once, and the ten largest hold around 9.5%. Findings and limits, study-wide: Lower overlap was observed for tumor-adjacent and tumor-blood pairs relative to tumor region pairs.

The germline gives CDR1 SGHNT, CDR2 YENEEA. The V gene lost 1 base and the J gene lost 1 base, with 13 bases spanning the gap. This CDR3 is built from 16 residues. The material sequenced was liver tumor tissue from sampling region 5. The subset denotes: tumor region T5, tumor centre. This TCR came from an older woman with primary liver carcinoma and hepatitis B virus infection. This rearrangement joins TRBV11-3 to TRBJ1-1; D is unresolved. As DNA, the CDR3 is TGTGCCAGCAGCTTAGTCGGGGAATACCGGAACACTGAAGCTTTCTTT. Translating gives CASSLVGEYRNTEAFF.